This TCR beta chain was identified during a study of shared clonotypes between healthy human individuals. A note on this clone: Its antigen remains unknown.

The method was immunoSEQ multiplex PCR; TCRdb's version includes in-frame clones alone and lacks a portion of them. Seen here are millions of clones, just under 95% observed once, and the top ten hold 1% to 1.3%. Study results and caveats: In contrast to clonotypes shared by all four donors, non-shared clonotypes had lower generation probabilities. Sampling included only blood; tissue repertoires likely differ.

From germline, CDR1 is SGHDN and CDR2 FVKESK. This CDR3 region has 13 residues. V shed 2 bases and J shed 5 bases, with 10 bases lying between them. Naivety among CD8 cells was defined by CD45RO negativity and positive CCR7 selection, thereby excluding terminally differentiated effector memory CD45RA+ cells. This receptor was identified in a man in his late teens or twenties in good health. The sequencing input was naive CD8+ T cells sorted from blood. The V gene is TRBV14, the J gene TRBJ2-7; D not certain. The CDR3 DNA is TGTGCCAGCAGCCAAATGGCCCGCGACGAGCAGTACTTC. Encoded protein: CASSQMARDEQYF.